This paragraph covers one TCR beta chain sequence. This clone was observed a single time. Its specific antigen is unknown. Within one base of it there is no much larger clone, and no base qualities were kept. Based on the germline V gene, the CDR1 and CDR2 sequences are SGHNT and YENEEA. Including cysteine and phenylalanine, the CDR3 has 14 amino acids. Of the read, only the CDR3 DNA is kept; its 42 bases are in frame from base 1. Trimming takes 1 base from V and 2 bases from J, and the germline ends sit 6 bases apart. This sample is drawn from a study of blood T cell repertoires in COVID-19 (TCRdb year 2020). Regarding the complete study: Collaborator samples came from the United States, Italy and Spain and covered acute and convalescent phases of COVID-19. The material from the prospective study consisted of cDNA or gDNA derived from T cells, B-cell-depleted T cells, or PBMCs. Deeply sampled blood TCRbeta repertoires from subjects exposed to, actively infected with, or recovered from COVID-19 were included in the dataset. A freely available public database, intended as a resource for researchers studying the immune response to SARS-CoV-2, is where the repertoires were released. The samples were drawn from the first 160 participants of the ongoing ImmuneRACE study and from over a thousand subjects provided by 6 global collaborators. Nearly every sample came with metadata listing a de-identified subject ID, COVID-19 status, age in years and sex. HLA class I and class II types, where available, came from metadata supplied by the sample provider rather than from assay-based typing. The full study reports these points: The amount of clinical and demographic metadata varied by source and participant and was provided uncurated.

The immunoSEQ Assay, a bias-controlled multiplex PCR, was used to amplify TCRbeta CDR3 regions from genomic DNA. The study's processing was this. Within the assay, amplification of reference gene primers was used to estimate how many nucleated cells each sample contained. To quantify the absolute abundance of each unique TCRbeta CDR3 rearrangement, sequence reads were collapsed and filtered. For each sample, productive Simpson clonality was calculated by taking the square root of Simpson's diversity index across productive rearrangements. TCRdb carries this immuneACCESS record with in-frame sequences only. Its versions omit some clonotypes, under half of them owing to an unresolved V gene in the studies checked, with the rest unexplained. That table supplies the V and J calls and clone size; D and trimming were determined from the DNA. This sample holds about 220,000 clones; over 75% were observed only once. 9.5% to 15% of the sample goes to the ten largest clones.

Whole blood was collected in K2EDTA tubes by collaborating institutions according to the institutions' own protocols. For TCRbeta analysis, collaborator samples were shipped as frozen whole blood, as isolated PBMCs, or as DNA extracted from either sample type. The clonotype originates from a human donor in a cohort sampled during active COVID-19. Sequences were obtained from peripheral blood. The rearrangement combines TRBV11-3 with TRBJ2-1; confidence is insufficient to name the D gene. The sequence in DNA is TGTGCCAGCAGCTTAGCAGGTACCTACAATGAGCAGTTCTTC. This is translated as CASSLAGTYNEQFF.